This paragraph covers one T cell receptor beta chain sequence. The CDR3 is made up of 18 amino acids. The sample belongs to a study of blood T cell repertoires in COVID-19. Whole-study context: The United States, Italy and Spain were the sources of the acute and convalescent COVID-19 samples. T cells, B-cell-depleted T cells, or PBMCs supplied cDNA or gDNA.

Per the original data handling: Amplifying reference gene primers gave estimates of nucleated cell counts. Assay used: immunoSEQ multiplex PCR; TCRdb lists only in-frame clones, some missing. The D gene and trimming were derived from the DNA, and the V and J assignments and clone size from that table. The sample lists 100,000 to 150,000 clones; 80% to 90% were seen once. Sequenced input: PBMCs or T cells enriched from blood (not recorded which). The source of this sequence is a woman in her forties or fifties who had recovered from COVID-19. The genes are TRBV21-1 and TRBJ2-1; TRBD2, the table's D call, lacks a check against the DNA. TRBV21-1 counts as a pseudogene. The CDR3 reads CASMLSPPNGGAYNEQFF. The CDR3, as DNA: TGTGCCAGCATGCTCTCTCCGCCCAACGGGGGGGCCTACAATGAGCAGTTCTTC.